A selection of T cell receptor beta chains follows, all from one sample in a study of T cell responses to AZD1222 COVID-19 vaccine. The data were produced by immunoSEQ multiplex PCR, yet TCRdb's version contains in-frame clones alone and is incomplete. Among over 130,000 clones listed, roughly 92% were seen once. Sequencing was performed on peripheral blood, taken on day 0 of AZD1222 vaccination. All receptors come from an adult in good health. Both conserved end residues are part of each CDR3. Fields, in order: D gene, J gene, V gene, clone size, CDR3 DNA, CDR3 protein. The D gene is left open where the match is weak. Rows give clone size only sometimes, using once, few, many, or a class for an expanded clone.

D gene: .; J gene: TRBJ1-2; V gene: TRBV6-5; clone size: .; CDR3 DNA: TGTGCCAGCACCTCTAACTCGGGCGGCTATGGCTACACCTTC; CDR3 protein: CASTSNSGGYGYTF
D gene: .; J gene: TRBJ1-4; V gene: TRBV11-2; clone size: once; CDR3 DNA: TGTGCCAGCAGCTTAGATCAGTGGGCAGGGGCAAAACTGTTTTTT; CDR3 protein: CASSLDQWAGAKLFF
D gene: .; J gene: TRBJ1-5; V gene: TRBV12-3/TRBV12-4; clone size: .; CDR3 DNA: TGTGCCAGCAGTTTAGCTGAAAATCAGCCCCAGCATTTT; CDR3 protein: CASSLAENQPQHF
D gene: .; J gene: TRBJ2-1; V gene: TRBV10-3; clone size: .; CDR3 DNA: TGTGCCATCACCGGAGGCTACAATGAGCAGTTCTTC; CDR3 protein: CAITGGYNEQFF
D gene: .; J gene: TRBJ1-1; V gene: TRBV19; clone size: .; CDR3 DNA: TGTGCCAGTAGTCCCTCACGACGTTCAGCTTTCTTT; CDR3 protein: CASSPSRRSAFF
D gene: TRBD2; J gene: TRBJ2-5; V gene: TRBV5-4; clone size: once; CDR3 DNA: TGTGCCAGCAGCCCCTCCGGGGTAGCGGGGTTACAAGAGACCCAGTACTTC; CDR3 protein: CASSPSGVAGLQETQYF
D gene: TRBD2; J gene: TRBJ2-1; V gene: TRBV7-2; clone size: .; CDR3 DNA: TGTGCCAGCTCGTGGACTAGCGGGTACAGTGAGCAGTTCTTC; CDR3 protein: CASSWTSGYSEQFF
D gene: .; J gene: TRBJ2-5; V gene: TRBV7-7; clone size: .; CDR3 DNA: TGTGCCAGCAGCTTAGGAAACTCGTACCAAGAGACCCAGTACTTC; CDR3 protein: CASSLGNSYQETQYF
D gene: TRBD1; J gene: TRBJ1-2; V gene: TRBV10-2; clone size: .; CDR3 DNA: TGCGCCAGCAGTGAGTCTGTCCAGGGGGGCAATGGCTACACCTTC; CDR3 protein: CASSESVQGGNGYTF
D gene: TRBD1; J gene: TRBJ2-3; V gene: TRBV18; clone size: .; CDR3 DNA: TGTGCCAGCTCACCACCTAGAGGGACAGATAGCACAGATACGCAGTATTTT; CDR3 protein: CASSPPRGTDSTDTQYF
D gene: .; J gene: TRBJ2-1; V gene: TRBV13; clone size: .; CDR3 DNA: TGTGCCAGCAGCTTACGGATGGCTCAAAATGAGCAGTTCTTC; CDR3 protein: CASSLRMAQNEQFF
D gene: .; J gene: TRBJ2-1; V gene: TRBV2; clone size: .; CDR3 DNA: TGTGCCAGCAGTGATTCAGGACTCACGTTACCTGAGCAGTTCTTC; CDR3 protein: CASSDSGLTLPEQFF
D gene: .; J gene: TRBJ2-1; V gene: TRBV7-2; clone size: .; CDR3 DNA: TGTGCCAGCAGCTTAGTAATCTACAATGAGCAGTTCTTC; CDR3 protein: CASSLVIYNEQFF
D gene: TRBD1; J gene: TRBJ1-2; V gene: TRBV9; clone size: .; CDR3 DNA: TGTGCCAGCAGCCCCGGGACAGAGATTAACTATGGCTACACCTTC; CDR3 protein: CASSPGTEINYGYTF
D gene: .; J gene: TRBJ2-1; V gene: TRBV7-9; clone size: .; CDR3 DNA: TGTGCCAGCAGAGACTACAGGGAAGAGCAGTTCTTC; CDR3 protein: CASRDYREEQFF